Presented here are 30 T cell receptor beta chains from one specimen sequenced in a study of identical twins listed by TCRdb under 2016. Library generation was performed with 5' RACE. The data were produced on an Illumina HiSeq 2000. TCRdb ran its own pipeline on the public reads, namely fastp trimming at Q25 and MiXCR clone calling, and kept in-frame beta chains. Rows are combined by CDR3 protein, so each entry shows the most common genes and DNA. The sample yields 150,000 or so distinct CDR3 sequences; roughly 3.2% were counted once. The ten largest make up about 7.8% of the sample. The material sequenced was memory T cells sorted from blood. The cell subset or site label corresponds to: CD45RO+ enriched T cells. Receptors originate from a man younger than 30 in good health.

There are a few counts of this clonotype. The CDR3 nucleotides read TGTGCCAGCAGCTTGAAAGATAGCACAGATACGCAGTATTTT. Amino acid sequence: CASSLKDSTDTQYF. The chain couples TRBV5-4 to TRBJ2-3; D call uncertain. V was clipped by 1 base and J by 0 bases, with 6 bases between them. The CDR3 length is 14 residues. Per germline, CDR1 SGHNT and CDR2 YYREEE (reference sequence).

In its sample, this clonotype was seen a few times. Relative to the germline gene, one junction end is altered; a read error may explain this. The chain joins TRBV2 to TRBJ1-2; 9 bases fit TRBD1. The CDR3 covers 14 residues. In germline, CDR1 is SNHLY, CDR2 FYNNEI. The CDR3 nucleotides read TGTGCCAGCAGGGAAGGACAGGGGAATCGTGGCTACACCTTC. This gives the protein CASREGQGNRGYTF. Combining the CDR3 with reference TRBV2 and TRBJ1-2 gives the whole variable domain EPEVTQTPSHQVTQMGQEVILRCVPISNHLYFYWYRQILGQKVEFLVSFYNNEISEKSEIFDDQFSVERPDGSNFTLKIRSTKLEDSAMYFCASREGQGNRGYTFGSGTRLTVV.

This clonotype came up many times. For the CDR3, the DNA is TGTGCCAGCAAAGCCTTACGGGGGCGCAACTATGGCTACACCTTC. This encodes CASKALRGRNYGYTF. The chain is built from TRBV11-2 and TRBJ1-2; perhaps TRBD1 as D (6 bases). The germline V and J ends were trimmed by 7 bases and 2 bases, with 17 bases remaining between them. Germline CDR1 and CDR2: SGHAT and FQNNGV. The length of the CDR3 is 15 residues.

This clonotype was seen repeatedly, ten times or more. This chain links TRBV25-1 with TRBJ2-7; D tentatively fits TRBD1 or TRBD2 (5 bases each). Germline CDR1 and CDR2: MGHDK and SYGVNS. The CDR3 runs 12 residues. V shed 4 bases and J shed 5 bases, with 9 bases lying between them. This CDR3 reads CASSVRDHEQYF. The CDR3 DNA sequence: TGTGCCAGCAGTGTCCGGGACCACGAGCAGTACTTC.

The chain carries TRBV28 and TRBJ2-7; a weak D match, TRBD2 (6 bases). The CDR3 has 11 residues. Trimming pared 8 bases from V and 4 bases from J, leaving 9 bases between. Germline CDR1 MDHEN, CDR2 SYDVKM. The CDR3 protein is CASAGRYEQYF. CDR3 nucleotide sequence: TGTGCCAGCGCGGGGCGGTACGAGCAGTACTTC.

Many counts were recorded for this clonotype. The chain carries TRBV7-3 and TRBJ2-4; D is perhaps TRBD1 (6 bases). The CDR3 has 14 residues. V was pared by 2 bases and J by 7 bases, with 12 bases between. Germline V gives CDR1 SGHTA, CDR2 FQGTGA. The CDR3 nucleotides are TGTGCCAGCAGCTTAGGGGGCAGAAGTAACATTCAGTACTTC. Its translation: CASSLGGRSNIQYF.

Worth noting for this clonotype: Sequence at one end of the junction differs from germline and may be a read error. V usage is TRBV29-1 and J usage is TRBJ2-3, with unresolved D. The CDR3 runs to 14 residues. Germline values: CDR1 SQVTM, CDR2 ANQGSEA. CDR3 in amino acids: CSDEGTRNTDTQYF. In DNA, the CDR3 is TGCAGCGATGAAGGCACCAGAAACACAGATACGCAGTATTTT.

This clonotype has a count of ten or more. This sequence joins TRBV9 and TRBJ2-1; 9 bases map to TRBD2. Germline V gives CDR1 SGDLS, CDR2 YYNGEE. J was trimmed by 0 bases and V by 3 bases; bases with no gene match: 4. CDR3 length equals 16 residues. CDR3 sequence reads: CASSAYSGSSYNEQFF. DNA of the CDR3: TGTGCCAGCAGCGCCTATAGCGGGAGCTCCTACAATGAGCAGTTCTTC.

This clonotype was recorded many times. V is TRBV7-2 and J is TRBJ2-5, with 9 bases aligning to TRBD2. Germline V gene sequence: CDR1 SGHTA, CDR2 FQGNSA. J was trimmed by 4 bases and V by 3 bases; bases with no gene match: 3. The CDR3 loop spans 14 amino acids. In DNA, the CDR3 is TGTGCCAGCAGCTTTAGCGGGAGCGTAGAGACCCAGTACTTC. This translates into CASSFSGSVETQYF.

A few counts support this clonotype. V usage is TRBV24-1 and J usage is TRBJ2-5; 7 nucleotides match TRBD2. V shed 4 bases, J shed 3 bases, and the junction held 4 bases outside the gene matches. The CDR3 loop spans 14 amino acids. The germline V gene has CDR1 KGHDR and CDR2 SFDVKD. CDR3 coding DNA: TGTGCCACCAGTGACCGAACTAGCGAAGAGACCCAGTACTTC. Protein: CATSDRTSEETQYF.

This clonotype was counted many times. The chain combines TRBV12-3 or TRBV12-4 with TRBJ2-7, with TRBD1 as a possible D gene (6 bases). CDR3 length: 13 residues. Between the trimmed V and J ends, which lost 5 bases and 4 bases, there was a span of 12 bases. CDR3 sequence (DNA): TGTGCCAGCAGTCCGACGACAGGATACGAGCAGTACGTC. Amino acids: CASSPTTGYEQYV.

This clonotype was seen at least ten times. As DNA, the CDR3 is TGTGCCAGCCGGTTAGACAGGGCAGACACCGGGGAGCTGTTTTTT. Translating it yields CASRLDRADTGELFF. The chain carries TRBV5-5 and TRBJ2-2, with TRBD1 identical over 7 bases. The CDR3 extends over 15 amino acids. V lost 7 bases to trimming and J lost 3 bases; unmatched junction nucleotides: 9. The germline gives CDR1 SGHKS, CDR2 YYEKEE (reference sequence).

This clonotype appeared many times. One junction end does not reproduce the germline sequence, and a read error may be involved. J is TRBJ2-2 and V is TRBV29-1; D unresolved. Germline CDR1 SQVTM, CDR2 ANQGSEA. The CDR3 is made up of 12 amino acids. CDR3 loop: CAGQPNTGELFF. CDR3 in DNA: TGTGCCGGGCAGCCGAACACCGGGGAGCTGTTTTTT.

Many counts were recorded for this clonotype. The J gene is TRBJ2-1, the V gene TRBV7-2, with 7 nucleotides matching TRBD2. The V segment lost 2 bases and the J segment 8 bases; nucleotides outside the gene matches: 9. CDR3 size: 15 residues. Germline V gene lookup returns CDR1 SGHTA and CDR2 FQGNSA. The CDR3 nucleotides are TGTGCCAGCAGCTTACGTGGACTAGATATCGATGAGCAGTTCTTC. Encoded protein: CASSLRGLDIDEQFF.

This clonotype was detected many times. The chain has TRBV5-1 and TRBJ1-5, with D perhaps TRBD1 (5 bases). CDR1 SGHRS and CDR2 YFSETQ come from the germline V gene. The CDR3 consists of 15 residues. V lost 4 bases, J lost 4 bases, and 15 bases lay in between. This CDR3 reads CASSREGLGNQPQHF. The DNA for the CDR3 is TGCGCCAGCAGCCGGGAGGGACTAGGGAATCAGCCCCAGCATTTT. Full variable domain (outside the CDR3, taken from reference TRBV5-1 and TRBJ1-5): KAGVTQTPRYLIKTRGQQVTLSCSPISGHRSVSWYQQTPGQGLQFLFEYFSETQRNKGNFPGRFSGRQFSNSRSEMNVSTLELGDSALYLCASSREGLGNQPQHFGDGTRLSIL.

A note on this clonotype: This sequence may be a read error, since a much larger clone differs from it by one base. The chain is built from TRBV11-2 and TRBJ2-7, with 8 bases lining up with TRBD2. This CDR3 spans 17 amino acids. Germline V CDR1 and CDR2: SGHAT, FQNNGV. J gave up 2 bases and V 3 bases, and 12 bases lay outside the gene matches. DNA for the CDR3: TGTGCCAGCAGCTTTCCACAGGTCGGCGGGAGGCCCTACGAGCAGTACTTC. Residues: CASSFPQVGGRPYEQYF.

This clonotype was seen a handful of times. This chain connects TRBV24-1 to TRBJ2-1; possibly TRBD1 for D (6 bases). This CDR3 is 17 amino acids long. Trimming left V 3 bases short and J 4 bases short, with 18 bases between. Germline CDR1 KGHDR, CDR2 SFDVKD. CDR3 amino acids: CATSDPADNRVYNEQFF. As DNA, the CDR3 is TGTGCCACCAGTGATCCTGCTGATAACAGGGTTTACAATGAGCAGTTCTTC.

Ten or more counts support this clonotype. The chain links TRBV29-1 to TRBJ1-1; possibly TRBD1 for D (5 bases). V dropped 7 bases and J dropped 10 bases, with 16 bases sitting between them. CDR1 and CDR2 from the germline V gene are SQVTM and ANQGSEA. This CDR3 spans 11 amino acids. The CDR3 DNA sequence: TGCAGCGGGGGGGTCGGCGGGGGAGCTTTCTTT. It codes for CSGGVGGGAFF.

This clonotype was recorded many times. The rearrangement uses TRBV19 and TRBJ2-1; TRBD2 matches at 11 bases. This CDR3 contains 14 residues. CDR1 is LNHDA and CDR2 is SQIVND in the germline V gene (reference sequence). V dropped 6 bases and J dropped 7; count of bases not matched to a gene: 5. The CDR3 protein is CASSHTSGSNEQFF. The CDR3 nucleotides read TGTGCCAGTAGCCATACTAGCGGGAGTAATGAGCAGTTCTTC.

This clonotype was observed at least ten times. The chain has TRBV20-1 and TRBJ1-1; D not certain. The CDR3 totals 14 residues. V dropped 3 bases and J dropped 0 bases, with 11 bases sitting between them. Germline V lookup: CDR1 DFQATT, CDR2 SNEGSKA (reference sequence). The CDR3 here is CSASDNQMNTEAFF. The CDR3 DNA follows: TGCAGTGCTAGCGATAATCAGATGAACACTGAAGCTTTCTTT.

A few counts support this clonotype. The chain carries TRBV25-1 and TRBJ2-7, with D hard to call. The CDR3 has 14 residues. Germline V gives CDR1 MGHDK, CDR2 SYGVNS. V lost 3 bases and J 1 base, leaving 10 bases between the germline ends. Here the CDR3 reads CASSDLHISYEQYF. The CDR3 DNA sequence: TGTGCCAGCAGTGATCTTCACATTTCCTACGAGCAGTACTTC.

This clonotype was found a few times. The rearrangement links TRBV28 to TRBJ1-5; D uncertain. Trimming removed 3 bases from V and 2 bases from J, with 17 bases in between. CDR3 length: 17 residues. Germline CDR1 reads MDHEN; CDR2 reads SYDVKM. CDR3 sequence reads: CASSFATNRRRNQPQHF. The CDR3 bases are TGTGCCAGCAGTTTTGCGACAAATCGACGGCGCAATCAGCCCCAGCATTTT.

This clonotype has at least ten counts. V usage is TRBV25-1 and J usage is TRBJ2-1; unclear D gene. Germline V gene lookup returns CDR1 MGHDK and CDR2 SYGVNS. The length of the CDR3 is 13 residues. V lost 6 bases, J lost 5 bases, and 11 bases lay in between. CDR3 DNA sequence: TGTGCCAGCAGCCTTGGTGGGGACAATGAGCAGTTCTTC. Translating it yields CASSLGGDNEQFF.

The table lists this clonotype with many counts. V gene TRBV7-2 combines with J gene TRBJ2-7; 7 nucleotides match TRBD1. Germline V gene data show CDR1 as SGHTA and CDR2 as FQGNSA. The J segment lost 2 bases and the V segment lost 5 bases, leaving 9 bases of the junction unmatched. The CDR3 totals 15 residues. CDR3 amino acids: CASSLYRGITYEQYF. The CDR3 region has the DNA TGTGCCAGCAGCCTATACAGGGGTATCACCTACGAGCAGTACTTC.

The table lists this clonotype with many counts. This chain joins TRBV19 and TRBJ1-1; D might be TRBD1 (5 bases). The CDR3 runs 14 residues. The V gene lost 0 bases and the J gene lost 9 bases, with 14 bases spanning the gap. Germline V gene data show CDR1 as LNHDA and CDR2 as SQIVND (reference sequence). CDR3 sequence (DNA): TGTGCCAGTAGTATAGATGGTCCCAGGGAGAAAGCTTTCTTT. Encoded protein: CASSIDGPREKAFF.

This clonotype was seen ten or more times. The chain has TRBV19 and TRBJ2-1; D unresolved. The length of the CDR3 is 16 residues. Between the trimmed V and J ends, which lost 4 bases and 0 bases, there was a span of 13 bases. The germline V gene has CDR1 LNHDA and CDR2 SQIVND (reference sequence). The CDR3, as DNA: TGTGCCAGTAGTAGTTCAGATTTGAGCTCCTACAATGAGCAGTTCTTC. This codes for CASSSSDLSSYNEQFF.

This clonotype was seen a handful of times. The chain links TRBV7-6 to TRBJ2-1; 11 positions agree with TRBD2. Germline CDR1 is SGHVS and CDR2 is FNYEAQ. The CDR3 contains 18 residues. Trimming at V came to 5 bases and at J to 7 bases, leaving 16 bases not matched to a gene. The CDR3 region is CASSRSLAGGPSGNEQFF. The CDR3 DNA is TGTGCCAGCAGCCGTAGCTTAGCGGGAGGGCCGTCGGGGAATGAGCAGTTCTTC.

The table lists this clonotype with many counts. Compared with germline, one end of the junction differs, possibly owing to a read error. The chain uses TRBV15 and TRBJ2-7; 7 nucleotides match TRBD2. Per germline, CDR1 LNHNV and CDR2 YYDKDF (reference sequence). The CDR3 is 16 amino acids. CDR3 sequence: CATSGDPRDYSYEQYF. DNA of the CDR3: TGTGCCACCAGCGGAGATCCCAGGGACTACTCCTACGAGCAGTACTTC.

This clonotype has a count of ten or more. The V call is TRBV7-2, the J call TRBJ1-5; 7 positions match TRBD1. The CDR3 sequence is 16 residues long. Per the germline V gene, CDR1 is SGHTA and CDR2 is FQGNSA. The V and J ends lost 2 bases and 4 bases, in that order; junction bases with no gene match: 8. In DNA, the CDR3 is TGTGCCAGCAGCTTATCGGGCAGGGGGACGAATCAGCCCCAGCATTTT. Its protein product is CASSLSGRGTNQPQHF. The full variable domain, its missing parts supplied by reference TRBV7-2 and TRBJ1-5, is GAGVSQSPSNKVTEKGKDVELRCDPISGHTALYWYRQSLGQGLEFLIYFQGNSAPDKSGLPSDRFSAERTGGSVSTLTIQRTQQEDSAVYLCASSLSGRGTNQPQHFGDGTRLSIL.

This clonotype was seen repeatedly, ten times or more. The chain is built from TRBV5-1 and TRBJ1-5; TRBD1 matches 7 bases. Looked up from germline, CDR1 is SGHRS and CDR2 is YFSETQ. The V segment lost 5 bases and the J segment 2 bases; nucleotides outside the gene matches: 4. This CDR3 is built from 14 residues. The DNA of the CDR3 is TGCGCCAGCAGGGAAGGACAGGGCAATCAGCCCCAGCATTTT. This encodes CASREGQGNQPQHF.